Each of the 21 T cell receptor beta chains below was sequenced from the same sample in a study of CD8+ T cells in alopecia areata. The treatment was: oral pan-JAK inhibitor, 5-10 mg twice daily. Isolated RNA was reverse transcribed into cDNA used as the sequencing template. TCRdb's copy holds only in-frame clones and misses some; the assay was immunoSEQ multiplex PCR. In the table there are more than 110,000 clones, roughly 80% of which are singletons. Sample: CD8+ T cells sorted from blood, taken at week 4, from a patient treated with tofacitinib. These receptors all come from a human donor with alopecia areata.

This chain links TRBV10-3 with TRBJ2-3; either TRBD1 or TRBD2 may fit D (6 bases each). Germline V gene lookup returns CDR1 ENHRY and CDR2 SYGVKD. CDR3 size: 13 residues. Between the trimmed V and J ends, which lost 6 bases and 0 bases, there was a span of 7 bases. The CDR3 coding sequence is TGTGCCATCAGAGGGGGGAGCACAGATACGCAGTATTTT. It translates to CAIRGGSTDTQYF.

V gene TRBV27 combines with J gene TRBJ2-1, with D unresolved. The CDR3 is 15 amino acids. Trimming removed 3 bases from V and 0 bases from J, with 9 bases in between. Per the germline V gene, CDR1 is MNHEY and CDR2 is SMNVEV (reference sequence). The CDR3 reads CASSFTASSYNEQFF. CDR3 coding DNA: TGTGCCAGCAGTTTCACAGCAAGCTCCTACAATGAGCAGTTCTTC.

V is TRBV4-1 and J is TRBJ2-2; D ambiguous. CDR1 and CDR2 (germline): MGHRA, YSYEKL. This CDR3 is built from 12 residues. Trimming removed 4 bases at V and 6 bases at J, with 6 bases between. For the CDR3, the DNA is TGCGCCAGCAGCCGATACGCCGGGGAGCTGTTTTTT. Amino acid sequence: CASSRYAGELFF.

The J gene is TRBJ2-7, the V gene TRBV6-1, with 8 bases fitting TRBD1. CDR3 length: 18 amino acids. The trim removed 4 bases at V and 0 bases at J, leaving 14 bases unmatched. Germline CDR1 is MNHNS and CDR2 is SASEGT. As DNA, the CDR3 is TGTGCCAGCAGTGCCGGGCACCTCGGACAGGGACCCTCCTACGAGCAGTACTTC. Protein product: CASSAGHLGQGPSYEQYF.

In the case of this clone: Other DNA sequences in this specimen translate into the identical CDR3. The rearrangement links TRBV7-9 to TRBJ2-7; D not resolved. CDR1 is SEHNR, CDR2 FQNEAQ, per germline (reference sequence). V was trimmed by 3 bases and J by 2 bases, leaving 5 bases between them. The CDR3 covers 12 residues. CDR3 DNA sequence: TGTGCCAGCAGCTTGGTCCCCTACGAGCAGTACTTC. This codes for CASSLVPYEQYF. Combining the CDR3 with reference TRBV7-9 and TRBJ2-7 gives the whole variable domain DTGVSQNPRHKITKRGQNVTFRCDPISEHNRLYWYRQTLGQGPEFLTYFQNEAQLEKSRLLSDRFSAERPKGSFSTLEIQRTEQGDSAMYLCASSLVPYEQYFGPGTRLTVT.

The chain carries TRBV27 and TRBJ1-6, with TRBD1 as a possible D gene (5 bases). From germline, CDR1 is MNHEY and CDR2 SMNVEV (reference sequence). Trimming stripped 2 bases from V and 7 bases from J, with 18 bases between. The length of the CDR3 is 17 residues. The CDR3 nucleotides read TGTGCCAGCAGTTTAGGGAGCTCAGGGTATTGGAATTCACCCCTCCACTTT. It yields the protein CASSLGSSGYWNSPLHF.

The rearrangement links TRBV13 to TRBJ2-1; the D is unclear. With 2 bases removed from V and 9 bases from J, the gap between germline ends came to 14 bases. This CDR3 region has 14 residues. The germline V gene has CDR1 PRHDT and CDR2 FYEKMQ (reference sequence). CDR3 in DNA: TGTGCCAGCAGCTTAAGGAGCCAGAATTCTGAGCAGTTCTTC. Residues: CASSLRSQNSEQFF.

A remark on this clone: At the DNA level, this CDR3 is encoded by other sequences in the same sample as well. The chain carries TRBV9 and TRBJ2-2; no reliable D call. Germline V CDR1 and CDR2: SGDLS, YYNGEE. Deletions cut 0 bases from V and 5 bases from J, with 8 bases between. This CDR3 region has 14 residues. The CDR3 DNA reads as TGTGCCAGCAGCGTAGCCAGAAATACCGGGGAGCTGTTTTTT. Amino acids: CASSVARNTGELFF.

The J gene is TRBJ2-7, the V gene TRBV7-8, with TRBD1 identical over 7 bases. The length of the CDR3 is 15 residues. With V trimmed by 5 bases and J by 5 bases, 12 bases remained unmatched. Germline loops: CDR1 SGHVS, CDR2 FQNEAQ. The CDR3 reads CASSLRRDRTNEQYF. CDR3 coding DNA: TGTGCCAGCAGCCTTCGCCGGGACAGAACCAACGAGCAGTACTTC.

The CDR3 DNA reads as TGTGCCAGCAGCGTTAGCGGGGGGGAGGATACGCAGTATTTT. The encoded protein is CASSVSGGEDTQYF. This chain joins TRBV9 and TRBJ2-3, with 11 nucleotides matching TRBD2. Germline trimming cut 2 bases from V and 6 bases from J; bases unmatched to any gene: 2. Germline values: CDR1 SGDLS, CDR2 YYNGEE. The CDR3 extends over 14 amino acids.

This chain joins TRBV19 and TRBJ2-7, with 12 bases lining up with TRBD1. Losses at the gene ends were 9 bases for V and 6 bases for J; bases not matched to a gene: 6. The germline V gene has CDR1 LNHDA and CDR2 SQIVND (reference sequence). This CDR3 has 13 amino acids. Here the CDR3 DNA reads TGTGCCAGCGGGGACAGGGGGCACCGCGAGCAGTACTTC. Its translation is CASGDRGHREQYF.

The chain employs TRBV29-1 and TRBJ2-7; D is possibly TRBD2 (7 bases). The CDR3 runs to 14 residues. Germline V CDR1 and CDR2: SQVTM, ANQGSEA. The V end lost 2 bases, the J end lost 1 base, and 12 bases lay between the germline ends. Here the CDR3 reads CSVEREGGSYEQYF. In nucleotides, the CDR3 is TGCAGCGTTGAAAGAGAGGGGGGGTCCTACGAGCAGTACTTC.

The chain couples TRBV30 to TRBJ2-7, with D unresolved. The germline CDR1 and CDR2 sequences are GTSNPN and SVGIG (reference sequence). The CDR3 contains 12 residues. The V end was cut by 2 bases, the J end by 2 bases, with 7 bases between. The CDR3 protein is CAWSSPAYEQYF. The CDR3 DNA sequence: TGTGCCTGGAGTTCCCCAGCCTACGAGCAGTACTTC.

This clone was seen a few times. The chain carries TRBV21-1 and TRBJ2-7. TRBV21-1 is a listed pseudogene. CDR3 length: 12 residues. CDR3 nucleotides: TGTGCCAGCCCTCGGGGGCGATGCGAGCAGTACTTC. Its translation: CASPRGRCEQYF.

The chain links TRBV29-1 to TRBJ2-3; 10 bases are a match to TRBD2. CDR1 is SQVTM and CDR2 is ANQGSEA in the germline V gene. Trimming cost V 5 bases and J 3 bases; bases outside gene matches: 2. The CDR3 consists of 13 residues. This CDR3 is CSVIAGGTDTQYF. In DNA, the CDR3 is TGCAGCGTTATAGCGGGGGGTACAGATACGCAGTATTTT.

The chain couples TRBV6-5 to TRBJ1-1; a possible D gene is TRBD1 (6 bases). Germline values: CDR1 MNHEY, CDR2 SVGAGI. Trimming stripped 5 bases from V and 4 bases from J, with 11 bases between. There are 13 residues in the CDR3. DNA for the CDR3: TGTGCCAGCAGTAAACAGGGAATCACTGAAGCTTTCTTT. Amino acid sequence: CASSKQGITEAFF.

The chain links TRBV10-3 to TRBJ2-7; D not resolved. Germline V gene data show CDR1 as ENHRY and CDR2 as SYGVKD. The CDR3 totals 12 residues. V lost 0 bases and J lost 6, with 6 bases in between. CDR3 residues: CAISESGSEQYF. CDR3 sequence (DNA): TGTGCCATCAGTGAGTCGGGGTCCGAGCAGTACTTC.

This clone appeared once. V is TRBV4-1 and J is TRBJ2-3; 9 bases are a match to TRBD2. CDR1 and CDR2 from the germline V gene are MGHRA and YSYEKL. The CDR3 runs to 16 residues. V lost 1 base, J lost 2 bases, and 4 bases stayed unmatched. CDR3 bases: TGCGCCAGCAGCCAAGGAGAGCGGGGGGCCACAGATACGCAGTATTTT. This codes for CASSQGERGATDTQYF.

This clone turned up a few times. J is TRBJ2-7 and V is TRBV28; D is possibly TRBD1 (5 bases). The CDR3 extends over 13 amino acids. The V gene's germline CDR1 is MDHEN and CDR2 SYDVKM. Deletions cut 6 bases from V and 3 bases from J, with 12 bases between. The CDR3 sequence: CASRPGFYYEQYF. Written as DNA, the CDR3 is TGTGCCAGCAGACCAGGGTTTTACTACGAGCAGTACTTC.

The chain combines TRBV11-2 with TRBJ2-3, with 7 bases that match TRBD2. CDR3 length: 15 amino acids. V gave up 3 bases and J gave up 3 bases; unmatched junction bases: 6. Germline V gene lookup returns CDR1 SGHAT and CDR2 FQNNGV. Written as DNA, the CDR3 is TGTGCCAGCAGCTTGACTAGCTGGGAGACAGATACGCAGTATTTT. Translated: CASSLTSWETDTQYF.

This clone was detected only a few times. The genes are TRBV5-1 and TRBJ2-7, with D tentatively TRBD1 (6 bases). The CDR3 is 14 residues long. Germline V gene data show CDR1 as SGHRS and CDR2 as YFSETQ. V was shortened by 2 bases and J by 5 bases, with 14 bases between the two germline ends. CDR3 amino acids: CASSLGTLPDEQYF. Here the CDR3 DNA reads TGCGCCAGCAGCTTAGGGACACTGCCGGACGAGCAGTACTTC.